A single T cell receptor (beta chain) is shown here with its context. Combining a sample-barcoded 5' primer with a J-beta primer mix, a second PCR ran for about 7 to 11 cycles. TCRdb redid the calling of the 5' RACE reads with MiXCR, one entry per CDR3 protein. The sample holds over 700,000 distinct CDR3 sequences, approximately 25% seen once. The data were taken from a study of blood T cells in healthy people across ages. The CDR3 is 16 amino acids. Per germline, CDR1 LGHNT and CDR2 FRNRAP. The ends lost 5 bases at V and 0 bases at J; junction bases unmatched: 7. Separately, the same data were catalogued under a study of T cells of mothers and their children.

This receptor was identified in a boy younger than 18 in good health. Material: blood. The chain links TRBV12-5 to TRBJ2-1; 7 nucleotides agree with TRBD1. The CDR3 nucleotides read TGTGCTAGTGGTCCTAAAGCAGGGGGCTCCTACAATGAGCAGTTCTTC. Its protein is CASGPKAGGSYNEQFF.